This record looks at one T cell receptor beta chain sequence and its context. Its target is not known. TCRdb re-called the RT-PCR reads through MiXCR, storing one row per CDR3 protein. The table records roughly 760,000 distinct CDR3 sequences, less than 25% of them present only once. This specimen comes from a study of response to subunit inactivated influenza vaccine. General study findings and limits: New T cells are recruited in small numbers by each seasonal influenza vaccination, according to the authors' suggestion.

Germline lookup yields CDR1 SNHLY and CDR2 FYNNEI. This CDR3 spans 14 amino acids. V was shortened by 2 bases and J by 7 bases, with 11 bases between the two germline ends. This chain joins TRBV2 and TRBJ2-2; D gene ambiguous. The sequenced sample was PBMCs from blood, obtained 5 to 6 days after vaccination. The TCR originated in a man aged 50-59 years who received an inactivated influenza vaccine. The CDR3 is CASSEFGIDGELFF. The CDR3 DNA reads TGTGCCAGCAGTGAATTTGGTATTGACGGGGAGCTGTTTTTT.